These T cell receptor beta chains were read from a single sample in a study of vaccination and CD4 T cells after COVID-19. These receptors lack a known antigen. TCRdb analysed the PCR reads with MiXCR anew, one entry per CDR3 protein. The data contain roughly 20,000 distinct CDR3 sequences, over 55% of them seen just once; the ten biggest clones take up 6% to 8%. The source material was CD4+ T cells from blood, cultured in vitro. The receptor set was obtained from a human donor who had recovered from COVID-19. Each CDR3 is given with its conserved first and last residue. Each record gives: V gene, D gene, J gene, clone size, CDR3 protein. A D gene is named only where the DNA matches it firmly. Rows give clone size only sometimes, using once, few, many, or a class for an expanded clone.

>TRBV2|TRBD1|TRBJ1-2|-
CASSELPGQVNGYTF
>TRBV6-1|-|TRBJ2-1|-
CASRSSRTHNEQFF
>TRBV20-1|TRBD2|TRBJ2-4|-
CSARPSTSGGFYF
>TRBV6-1|-|TRBJ1-1|few
CASSQGYYRTEAFF
>TRBV6-1|TRBD1|TRBJ2-7|-
CASSQPGTGNPYEQYF
>TRBV20-1|TRBD1|TRBJ1-1|-
CSATDRAAAFF
>TRBV27|-|TRBJ1-1|-
CASSPIGENTEAFF
>TRBV29-1|-|TRBJ2-5|-
CSAGMETQYF
>TRBV30|-|TRBJ1-5|once
CAWSGSLSNQPQHF
>TRBV20-1|-|TRBJ2-4|-
CSASRAPNPPIQYF
>TRBV28|-|TRBJ2-5|-
CASSYFVTVGGQETQYF
>TRBV6-5|-|TRBJ1-2|-
CASSYSNVRYGYTF
>TRBV20-1|-|TRBJ2-1|-
CSASGDSYNEQFF
>TRBV24-1|-|TRBJ2-3|-
CATSDPGLLHGTDTQYF
>TRBV20-1|-|TRBJ2-7|-
CSARGGYEQYF
>TRBV19|-|TRBJ1-2|-
CASSILPTGAGYTF
>TRBV24-1|TRBD1|TRBJ2-2|-
CATSDSLTGESTGELFF
>TRBV6-2/TRBV6-3|TRBD1|TRBJ1-5|few
CASSGTGAGNQPQHF
>TRBV20-1|TRBD2|TRBJ2-7|-
CSARDRLAGTSYEQYF
>TRBV7-2|TRBD1|TRBJ1-2|-
CASSWTGATARGGYTF
>TRBV2|-|TRBJ2-3|-
CASSENLGTQYF
>TRBV5-1|TRBD2|TRBJ2-2|-
CASSLATPAGEWGELFF
>TRBV6-1|-|TRBJ2-7|-
CASSNTIGSGSTYEQYF
>TRBV18|-|TRBJ1-1|-
CASSPKNQMVGGTEAFF
>TRBV20-1|-|TRBJ2-7|-
CSAIGRYEQYF
>TRBV28|-|TRBJ1-2|few
CASLQGRGYTF
>TRBV7-2|TRBD2|TRBJ2-7|-
CASAKSGGSPYEQYF
>TRBV7-9|TRBD1|TRBJ1-5|-
CASSHGQGVGYQPQHF
>TRBV4-3|TRBD1|TRBJ1-2|-
CASSQSDRASGYTF
>TRBV7-9|TRBD1|TRBJ1-6|-
CASSAKGQLNTSPLHF
>TRBV19|-|TRBJ1-1|-
CASSVTGMVDTEAFF
>TRBV20-1|-|TRBJ1-1|-
CSAREGGMNTEAFF
>TRBV2|-|TRBJ1-5|few
CASTSNEIISNQPQHF
>TRBV7-3|-|TRBJ1-5|-
CASSPSDRHNQPQHF
>TRBV30|-|TRBJ1-3|-
CAWSLGGGNTIYF
>TRBV27|-|TRBJ2-2|-
CASSFRLSSAGELFF
>TRBV24-1|-|TRBJ2-2|-
CATSRTLQNPGTGELFF
>TRBV6-1|-|TRBJ1-2|few
CASSEGYGYTF
>TRBV15|-|TRBJ1-3|-
CATLRGGSGNTIYF
>TRBV10-3|TRBD1|TRBJ2-2|few
CAIRGTGGPGELFF
>TRBV16|-|TRBJ1-6|-
CASSRDRRNSPLHF
>TRBV3-1|-|TRBJ1-2|-
CASTGALSYGYTF